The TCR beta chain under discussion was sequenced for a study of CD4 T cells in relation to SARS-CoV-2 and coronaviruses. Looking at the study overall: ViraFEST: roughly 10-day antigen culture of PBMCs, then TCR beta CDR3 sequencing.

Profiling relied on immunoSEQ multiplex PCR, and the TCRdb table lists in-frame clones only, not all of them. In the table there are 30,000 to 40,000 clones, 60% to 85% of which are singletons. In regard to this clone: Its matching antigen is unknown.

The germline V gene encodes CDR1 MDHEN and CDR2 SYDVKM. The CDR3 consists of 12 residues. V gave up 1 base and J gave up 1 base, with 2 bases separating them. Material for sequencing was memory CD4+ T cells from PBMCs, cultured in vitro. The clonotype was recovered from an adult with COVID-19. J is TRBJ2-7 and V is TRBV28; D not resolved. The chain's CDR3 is CASSLSSYEQYF. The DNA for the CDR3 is TGTGCCAGCAGTTTATCTTCCTACGAGCAGTACTTC.